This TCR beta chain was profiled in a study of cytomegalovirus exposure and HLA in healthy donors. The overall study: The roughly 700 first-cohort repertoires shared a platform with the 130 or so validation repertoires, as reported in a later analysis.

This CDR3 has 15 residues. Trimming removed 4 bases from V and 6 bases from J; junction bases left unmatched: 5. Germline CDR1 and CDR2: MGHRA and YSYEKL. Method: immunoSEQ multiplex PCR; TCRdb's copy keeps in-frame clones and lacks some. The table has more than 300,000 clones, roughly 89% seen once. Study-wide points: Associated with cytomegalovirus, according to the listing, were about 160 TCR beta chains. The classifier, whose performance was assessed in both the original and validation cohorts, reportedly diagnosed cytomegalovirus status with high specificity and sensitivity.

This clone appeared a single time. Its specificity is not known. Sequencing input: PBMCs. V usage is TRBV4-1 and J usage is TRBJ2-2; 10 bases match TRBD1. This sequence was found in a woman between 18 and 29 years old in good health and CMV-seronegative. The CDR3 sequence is CASSPQGQGSGELFF. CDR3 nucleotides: TGCGCCAGCAGCCCCCAGGGACAGGGGTCCGGGGAGCTGTTTTTT.